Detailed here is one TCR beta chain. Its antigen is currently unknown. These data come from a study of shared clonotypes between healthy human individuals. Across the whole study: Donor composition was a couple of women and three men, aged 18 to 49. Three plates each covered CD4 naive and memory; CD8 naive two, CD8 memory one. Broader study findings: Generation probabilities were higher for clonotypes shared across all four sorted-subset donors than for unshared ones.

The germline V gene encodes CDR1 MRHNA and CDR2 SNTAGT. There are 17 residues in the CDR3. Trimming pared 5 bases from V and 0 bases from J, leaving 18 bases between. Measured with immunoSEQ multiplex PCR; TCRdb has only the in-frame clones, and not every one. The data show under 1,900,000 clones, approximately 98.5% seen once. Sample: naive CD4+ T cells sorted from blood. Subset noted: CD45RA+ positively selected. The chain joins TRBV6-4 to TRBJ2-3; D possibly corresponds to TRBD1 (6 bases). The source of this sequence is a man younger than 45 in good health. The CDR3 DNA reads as TGTGCCAGCAGTCTTCATTCTGCGACAGGAAGCACAGATACGCAGTATTTT. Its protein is CASSLHSATGSTDTQYF.